The 27 T cell receptor beta chains listed next were all sequenced from one sample in a study of cytomegalovirus exposure and HLA in healthy donors. Researchers ran the PCR with 60 Vbeta and 13 Jbeta primers. Profiling relied on immunoSEQ multiplex PCR, and the TCRdb table lists in-frame clones only, not all of them. Of some 250,000 clones listed, more than 75% were seen once; the top ten hold 5% to 6%. The source material was PBMCs. These TCRs come from a woman aged 40 to 55 in good health and CMV-seropositive.

CDR3 sequence (DNA): TGCAGCGTTGAAGGGAGGGGGGGTGGATACGAGCAGTACTTC. It translates to CSVEGRGGGYEQYF. This chain uses TRBV29-1 with TRBJ2-5; D is perhaps TRBD2 (7 bases). The J call may be in error: the DNA end matches TRBJ2-7 better. The CDR3 loop spans 14 amino acids. CDR1 and CDR2 (germline): SQVTM, ANQGSEA.

Comments on this clone: Other DNA sequences in this specimen translate into the identical CDR3. This chain connects TRBV5-1 to TRBJ1-1; D is ambiguous. Trimming pared 5 bases from V and 0 bases from J, leaving 17 bases between. The germline gives CDR1 SGHRS, CDR2 YFSETQ. CDR3 length: 16 amino acids. The CDR3 protein is CASSLERSLMNTEAFF. CDR3 sequence (DNA): TGCGCCAGCAGTTTAGAACGGAGCCTTATGAACACTGAAGCTTTCTTT.

This chain connects TRBV27 to TRBJ2-7, with 8 bases aligning to TRBD1. The germline gives CDR1 MNHEY, CDR2 SMNVEV (reference sequence). This CDR3 comprises 17 residues. With V trimmed by 3 bases and J by 5 bases, 15 bases remained unmatched. CDR3 protein: CASSFGTGRFIRDEQYF. CDR3 bases: TGTGCCAGCAGTTTTGGGACAGGTCGATTCATTAGGGACGAGCAGTACTTC.

This chain joins TRBV7-6 and TRBJ2-7; no firm D call. The V end was cut by 5 bases, the J end by 0 bases, with 17 bases between. CDR1 SGHVS and CDR2 FNYEAQ come from the germline V gene. This CDR3 is 16 amino acids long. The CDR3 sequence is CASSETTPISSYEQYF. CDR3 DNA: TGTGCCAGCAGCGAGACAACTCCGATCAGCTCCTACGAGCAGTACTTC.

The V and J genes are TRBV25-1 and TRBJ2-3; perhaps TRBD1 as D (5 bases). The V end lost 5 bases, the J end lost 2 bases, and 11 bases lay between the germline ends. This CDR3 is 14 amino acids long. Germline V gene sequence: CDR1 MGHDK, CDR2 SYGVNS. CDR3 loop: CASSLDRVTDTQYF. CDR3 sequence (DNA): TGTGCCAGCAGTTTAGACAGAGTCACAGATACGCAGTATTTT. The full variable domain, in which reference TRBV25-1 and TRBJ2-3 provide the parts outside the CDR3, is EADIYQTPRYLVIGTGKKITLECSQTMGHDKMYWYQQDPGMELHLIHYSYGVNSTEKGDLSSESTVSRIRTEHFPLTLESARPSHTSQYLCASSLDRVTDTQYFGPGTRLTVL.

This chain connects TRBV7-2 to TRBJ1-2; 10 nucleotides agree with TRBD1. The CDR3 consists of 13 residues. V trimming: 3 bases; J trimming: 8 bases; junction bases outside the gene matches: 3. In germline, CDR1 is SGHTA, CDR2 FQGNSA. The CDR3, as DNA: TGTGCCAGCAGCTTTGACAGGGGGCGGGGCTACACCTTC. Residues: CASSFDRGRGYTF.

The rearrangement links TRBV4-3 to TRBJ1-2, with a possible D match to TRBD1 (5 bases). The V and J ends lost 4 bases and 4 bases respectively, with 22 bases between them. Per the germline V gene, CDR1 is LGHNA and CDR2 is YSLEER. This CDR3 is 17 amino acids long. DNA of the CDR3: TGCGCCAGCAGCCCGCAGGGAACAGATGGAGCGGGCTATGGCTACACCTTC. Residues: CASSPQGTDGAGYGYTF.

Turning to this clone: The sample contains more than one DNA sequence encoding this CDR3. CDR3 sequence: CASSLGSSYNSPLHF. The CDR3 nucleotides are TGTGCCAGCAGCTTAGGGAGCTCCTATAATTCACCCCTCCACTTT. V is TRBV7-9 and J is TRBJ1-6; D not certain. The CDR3 length is 15 residues. The germline V gene has CDR1 SEHNR and CDR2 FQNEAQ (reference sequence). Trimming took 1 base from V and 0 from J, leaving 4 bases between them.

V is TRBV6-1 and J is TRBJ2-4, with D maybe TRBD2 (6 bases). V lost 4 bases and J lost 1, with 14 bases in between. Germline V gives CDR1 MNHNS, CDR2 SASEGT. This CDR3 has 16 residues. In DNA form, the CDR3 reads TGTGCCAGCAGTGGGGGGTTCGGGACTGCCAAAAACATTCAGTACTTC. Protein sequence: CASSGGFGTAKNIQYF.

This chain uses TRBV18 with TRBJ1-4; TRBD1 might be the D (5 bases). The germline gives CDR1 KGHSH, CDR2 LQKENI. V lost 1 base, J lost 4 bases, and 22 bases lay in between. The CDR3 runs to 19 residues. CDR3 bases: TGTGCCAGCTCACCACGACAGCCCTCCTCCGGGCCACTTAATGAAAAACTGTTTTTT. Its protein is CASSPRQPSSGPLNEKLFF.

CDR3 sequence (DNA): TGTGCCAGCAGTGAGCAGACGGGAACTGAAGCTTTCTTT. This sequence encodes CASSEQTGTEAFF. The chain recombines TRBV6-4 with TRBJ1-1; D not resolved. Germline values: CDR1 MRHNA, CDR2 SNTAGT. The CDR3 sequence is 13 residues long. The V and J ends lost 3 bases and 5 bases respectively, with 10 bases between them.

The V call is TRBV12-5, the J call TRBJ1-1; 8 bases align to TRBD1. The trim removed 0 bases at V and 3 bases at J, leaving 12 bases unmatched. The germline V gene has CDR1 LGHNT and CDR2 FRNRAP. The CDR3 has 18 residues. This chain's CDR3 is CASGLVRGGTGVHTEAFF. The CDR3 DNA reads as TGTGCTAGTGGTTTGGTCCGGGGAGGGACAGGAGTTCACACTGAAGCTTTCTTT.

This CDR3 is CASSFGGVGEQFF. Written as DNA, the CDR3 is TGTGCCAGCAGCTTCGGGGGGGTCGGTGAGCAGTTCTTC. The V gene is TRBV7-9, the J gene TRBJ2-1; 8 nucleotides match TRBD2. The germline CDR1 and CDR2 sequences are SEHNR and FQNEAQ (reference sequence). The J segment lost 9 bases and the V segment lost 3 bases, leaving 4 bases of the junction unmatched. The CDR3 extends over 13 amino acids.

The chain recombines TRBV5-1 with TRBJ2-3; 12 bases align to TRBD1. CDR3 size: 15 residues. After removal of 3 bases from V and 6 bases from J, the junction contained 5 bases not matched to a gene. CDR1 and CDR2 (germline): SGHRS, YFSETQ. The CDR3 is CASSSSGTGGDTQYF. The DNA for the CDR3 is TGCGCCAGCAGCTCCTCCGGGACAGGGGGCGATACGCAGTATTTT. Together with reference TRBV5-1 and TRBJ2-3, the CDR3 gives the full variable domain: KAGVTQTPRYLIKTRGQQVTLSCSPISGHRSVSWYQQTPGQGLQFLFEYFSETQRNKGNFPGRFSGRQFSNSRSEMNVSTLELGDSALYLCASSSSGTGGDTQYFGPGTRLTVL.

This chain uses TRBV27 with TRBJ1-5, with a tentative D call TRBD1 (5 bases). This CDR3 contains 16 residues. V lost 3 bases and J 2 bases, leaving 14 bases between the germline ends. CDR1 and CDR2 (germline): MNHEY, SMNVEV (reference sequence). This chain's CDR3 is CASSFLGRGGNQPQHF. CDR3 bases: TGTGCCAGCAGTTTCCTAGGGAGGGGCGGCAATCAGCCCCAGCATTTT.

The chain combines TRBV5-6 with TRBJ1-1; possibly TRBD1 for D (6 bases). With 4 bases removed from V and 1 base from J, the gap between germline ends came to 17 bases. Germline-derived CDR1 and CDR2 are SGHDT and YYEEEE. CDR3 length: 16 amino acids. CDR3 sequence reads: CASSARGGATNTEAFF. The CDR3 nucleotides read TGTGCCAGCAGCGCCCGCGGGGGGGCGACGAACACTGAAGCTTTCTTT.

The chain recombines TRBV7-8 with TRBJ2-1; D is perhaps TRBD1 (6 bases). Trimming cost V 5 bases and J 3 bases, with 14 bases left between them. This CDR3 is built from 15 residues. Germline V gene data show CDR1 as SGHVS and CDR2 as FQNEAQ. CDR3 in DNA: TGTGCCAGCAGCCCTACAGGGTCGGACTACAATGAGCAGTTCTTC. Its protein is CASSPTGSDYNEQFF.

The chain uses TRBV7-9 and TRBJ1-2; D call uncertain. CDR1 and CDR2 (germline): SEHNR, FQNEAQ (reference sequence). The V and J ends lost 5 bases and 0 bases respectively, with 10 bases between them. The CDR3 contains 14 residues. The CDR3 region is CASSHTTTNYGYTF. CDR3 bases: TGTGCCAGCAGCCATACTACAACTAACTATGGCTACACCTTC. Filled out from reference TRBV7-9 and TRBJ1-2, the complete variable domain reads DTGVSQNPRHKITKRGQNVTFRCDPISEHNRLYWYRQTLGQGPEFLTYFQNEAQLEKSRLLSDRFSAERPKGSFSTLEIQRTEQGDSAMYLCASSHTTTNYGYTFGSGTRLTVV.

The rearrangement joins TRBV9 to TRBJ1-3; TRBD1 might be the D (5 bases). Germline CDR1 SGDLS, CDR2 YYNGEE. Between the trimmed V and J ends, which lost 4 bases and 3 bases, there was a span of 17 bases. CDR3 length equals 16 residues. CDR3 in DNA: TGTGCCAGCAGCCCTCAACTCAGGGACTTTGGAAACACCATATATTTT. The encoded protein is CASSPQLRDFGNTIYF.

This clone was seen a few times. The V gene is TRBV10-3, the J gene TRBJ1-2, with 7 bases lining up with TRBD1. The CDR3 length is 13 residues. V trimming: 5 bases; J trimming: 6 bases; junction bases outside the gene matches: 6. CDR1 and CDR2 from the germline V gene are ENHRY and SYGVKD. For the CDR3, the DNA is TGTGCCATCAGTAACCGGGACAGCGATGGCTACACCTTC. Translating it yields CAISNRDSDGYTF.

The rearrangement joins TRBV5-3 to TRBJ1-2; tentative D call: TRBD1 (5 bases). TRBV5-3 is assigned to the ORF class and has an uncertain function. V lost 0 bases to trimming and J lost 1 base, with 10 bases between them. The CDR3 runs to 15 residues. CDR3 sequence (DNA): TGTGCCAGAAGCTTGGATCCGGGGGGTAACTATGGCTACACCTTC. Translated, it gives CARSLDPGGNYGYTF.

The chain is built from TRBV23-1 and TRBJ2-2; no reliable D call. TRBV23-1 is treated as an ORF (open reading frame) with a function not yet certain. The CDR3 contains 10 residues. Trimming took off 8 bases at V and 7 bases at J, with 5 bases between the two ends. This CDR3 is CASYSGELFF. The CDR3 nucleotides are TGCGCCAGCTACAGCGGGGAGCTGTTTTTT.

This chain connects TRBV5-1 to TRBJ1-3; D might be TRBD1 (5 bases). Trimming pared 4 bases from V and 7 bases from J, leaving 9 bases between. Germline lookup yields CDR1 SGHRS and CDR2 YFSETQ. The CDR3 loop spans 12 amino acids. CDR3 sequence: CASSPGGNTIYF. The DNA for the CDR3 is TGCGCCAGCAGCCCCGGGGGGAACACCATATATTTT.

This clone was counted only a few times. The genes are TRBV6-4 and TRBJ2-1, with 11 nucleotides matching TRBD1. Germline lookup yields CDR1 MRHNA and CDR2 SNTAGT. J was trimmed by 6 bases and V by 8 bases; bases with no gene match: 0. This CDR3 spans 12 amino acids. The CDR3 here is CASGQGANEQFF. In DNA form, the CDR3 reads TGTGCCAGCGGACAGGGGGCCAATGAGCAGTTCTTC.

The sample holds one count of this clone. The V gene is TRBV7-2, the J gene TRBJ1-2, with a weak D call TRBD1 (6 bases). The V gene's germline CDR1 is SGHTA and CDR2 FQGNSA. V was cut by 5 bases and J by 7 bases, with 20 bases left in between. The CDR3 is 15 residues long. The CDR3 loop is CASSPDTGPSGGYTF. The CDR3 bases are TGTGCCAGCAGCCCCGATACAGGGCCGTCCGGTGGCTACACCTTC. Variable domain in full (rest from reference TRBV7-2 and TRBJ1-2): GAGVSQSPSNKVTEKGKDVELRCDPISGHTALYWYRQSLGQGLEFLIYFQGNSAPDKSGLPSDRFSAERTGGSVSTLTIQRTQQEDSAVYLCASSPDTGPSGGYTFGSGTRLTVV.

This clone has just one count. This chain connects TRBV4-1 to TRBJ2-7; 7 bases match TRBD1. With V trimmed by 4 bases and J by 3 bases, 3 bases remained unmatched. CDR1 and CDR2 from the germline V gene are MGHRA and YSYEKL. The CDR3 consists of 13 residues. In DNA form, the CDR3 reads TGCGCCAGCAGCCTAGCAGGGGGCTACGAGCAGTACTTC. Protein product: CASSLAGGYEQYF.

This rearrangement joins TRBV7-2 to TRBJ2-7; 13 bases fit TRBD2. Germline CDR1 is SGHTA and CDR2 is FQGNSA. The length of the CDR3 is 19 residues. Losses at the gene ends were 3 bases for V and 2 bases for J; bases not matched to a gene: 13. The chain's CDR3 is CASSFLSTSGRSHPYEQYF. The CDR3 region has the DNA TGTGCCAGCAGCTTCTTATCGACTAGCGGGAGGTCTCACCCCTACGAGCAGTACTTC. Complete variable domain (other parts from reference TRBV7-2 and TRBJ2-7): GAGVSQSPSNKVTEKGKDVELRCDPISGHTALYWYRQSLGQGLEFLIYFQGNSAPDKSGLPSDRFSAERTGGSVSTLTIQRTQQEDSAVYLCASSFLSTSGRSHPYEQYFGPGTRLTVT.